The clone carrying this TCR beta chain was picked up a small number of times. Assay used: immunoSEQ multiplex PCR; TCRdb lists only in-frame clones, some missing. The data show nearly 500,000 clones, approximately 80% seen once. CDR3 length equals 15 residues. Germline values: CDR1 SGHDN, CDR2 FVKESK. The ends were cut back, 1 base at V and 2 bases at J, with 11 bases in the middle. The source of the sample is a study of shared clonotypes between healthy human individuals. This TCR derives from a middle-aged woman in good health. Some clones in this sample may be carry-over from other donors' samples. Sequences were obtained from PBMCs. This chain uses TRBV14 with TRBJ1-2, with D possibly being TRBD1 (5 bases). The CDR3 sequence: CASSQGQLRNYGYTF. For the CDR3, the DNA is TGTGCCAGCAGCCAAGGACAGCTACGGAACTATGGCTACACCTTC.